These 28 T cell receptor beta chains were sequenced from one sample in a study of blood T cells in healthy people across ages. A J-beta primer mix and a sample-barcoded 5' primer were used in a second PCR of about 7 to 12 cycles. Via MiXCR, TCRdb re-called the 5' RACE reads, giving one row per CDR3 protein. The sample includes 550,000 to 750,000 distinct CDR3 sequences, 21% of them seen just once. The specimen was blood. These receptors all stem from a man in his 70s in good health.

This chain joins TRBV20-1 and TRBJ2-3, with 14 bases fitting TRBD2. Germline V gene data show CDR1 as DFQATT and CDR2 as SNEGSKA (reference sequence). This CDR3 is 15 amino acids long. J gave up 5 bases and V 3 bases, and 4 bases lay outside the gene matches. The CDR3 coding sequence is TGCAGTGCTAGGACTAGCGGGGGGGTGGAAGATACGCAGTATTTT. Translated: CSARTSGGVEDTQYF.

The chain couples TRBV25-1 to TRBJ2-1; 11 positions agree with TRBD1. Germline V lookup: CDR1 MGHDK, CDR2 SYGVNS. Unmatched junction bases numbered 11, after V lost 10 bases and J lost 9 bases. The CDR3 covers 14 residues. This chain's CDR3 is CANPGQGDMGEQFF. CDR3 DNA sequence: TGTGCCAACCCGGGACAGGGGGATATGGGTGAGCAGTTCTTC.

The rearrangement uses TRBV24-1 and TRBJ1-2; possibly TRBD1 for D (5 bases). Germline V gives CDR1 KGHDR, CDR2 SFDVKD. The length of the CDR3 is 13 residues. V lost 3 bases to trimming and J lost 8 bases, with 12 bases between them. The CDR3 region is CATSDGRDRGYTF. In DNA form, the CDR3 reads TGTGCCACCAGTGATGGCAGGGATCGCGGCTACACCTTC.

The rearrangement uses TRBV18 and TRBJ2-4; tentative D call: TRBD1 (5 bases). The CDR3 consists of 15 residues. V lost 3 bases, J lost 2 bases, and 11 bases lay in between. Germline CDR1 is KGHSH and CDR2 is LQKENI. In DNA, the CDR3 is TGTGCCAGCTCACCTGGGGCAACGACCAAAAACATTCAGTACTTC. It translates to CASSPGATTKNIQYF. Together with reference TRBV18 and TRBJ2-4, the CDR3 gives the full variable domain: NAGVMQNPRHLVRRRGQEARLRCSPMKGHSHVYWYRQLPEEGLKFMVYLQKENIIDESGMPKERFSAEFPKEGPSILRIQQVVRGDSAAYFCASSPGATTKNIQYFGAGTRLSVL.

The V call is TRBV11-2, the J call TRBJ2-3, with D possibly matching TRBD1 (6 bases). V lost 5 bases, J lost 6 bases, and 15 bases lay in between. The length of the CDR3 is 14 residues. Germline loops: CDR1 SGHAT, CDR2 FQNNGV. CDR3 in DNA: TGTGCCAGCAGCCAACGGACCAGGGGTGATACGCAGTATTTT. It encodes CASSQRTRGDTQYF.

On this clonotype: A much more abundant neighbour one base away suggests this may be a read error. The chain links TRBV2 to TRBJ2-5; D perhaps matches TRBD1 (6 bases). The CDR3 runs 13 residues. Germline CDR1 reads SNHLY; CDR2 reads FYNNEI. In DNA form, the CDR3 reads TGTACCAGCAGTAGGAGACAGGAAGAGACCCAGTACTTC. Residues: CTSSRRQEETQYF.

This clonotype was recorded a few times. The CDR3 bases are TGTGCCAGCAGTTTAGAGCCCCCGGACGAGCAGTACTTC. Its translation: CASSLEPPDEQYF. The chain joins TRBV28 to TRBJ2-7; D is unresolved. Looked up from germline, CDR1 is MDHEN and CDR2 is SYDVKM. The length of the CDR3 is 13 residues. The ends were cut back, 2 bases at V and 5 bases at J, with 10 bases in the middle.

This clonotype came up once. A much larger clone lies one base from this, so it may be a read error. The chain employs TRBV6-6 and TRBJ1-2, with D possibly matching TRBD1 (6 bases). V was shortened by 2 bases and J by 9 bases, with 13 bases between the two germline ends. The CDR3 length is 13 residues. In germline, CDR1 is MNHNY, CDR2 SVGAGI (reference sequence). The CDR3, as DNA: TGTGCCAGCAGTTACATCGGGACATATAGCTACACCTTC. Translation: CASSYIGTYSYTF.

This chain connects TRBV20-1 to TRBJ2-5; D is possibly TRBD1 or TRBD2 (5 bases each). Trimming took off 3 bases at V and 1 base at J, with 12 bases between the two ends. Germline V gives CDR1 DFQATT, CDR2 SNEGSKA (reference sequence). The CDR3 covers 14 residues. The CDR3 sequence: CSASSGTAQETQYF. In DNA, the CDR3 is TGCAGTGCTAGTTCTGGGACGGCCCAAGAGACCCAGTACTTC.

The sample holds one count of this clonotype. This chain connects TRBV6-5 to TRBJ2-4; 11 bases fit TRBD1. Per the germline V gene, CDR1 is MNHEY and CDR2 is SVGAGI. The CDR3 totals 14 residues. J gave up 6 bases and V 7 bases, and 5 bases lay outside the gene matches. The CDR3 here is CASKSGTGGNIQYF. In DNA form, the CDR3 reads TGTGCCAGCAAGTCCGGGACAGGGGGAAACATTCAGTACTTC.

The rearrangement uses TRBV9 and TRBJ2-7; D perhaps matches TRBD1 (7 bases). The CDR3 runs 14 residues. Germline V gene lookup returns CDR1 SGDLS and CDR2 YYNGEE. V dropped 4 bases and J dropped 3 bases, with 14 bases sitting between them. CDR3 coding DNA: TGTGCCAGCAGCTTAACAGGGGACTTCTACGAGCAGTACTTC. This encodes CASSLTGDFYEQYF.

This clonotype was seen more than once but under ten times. The CDR3 spells CSVEVGYNEKLFF. CDR3 coding DNA: TGCAGCGTTGAAGTGGGTTATAACGAAAAACTGTTTTTT. The chain recombines TRBV29-1 with TRBJ1-4; D unresolved. The germline gives CDR1 SQVTM, CDR2 ANQGSEA. Trimming stripped 1 base from V and 8 bases from J, with 11 bases between. The CDR3 is 13 residues long.

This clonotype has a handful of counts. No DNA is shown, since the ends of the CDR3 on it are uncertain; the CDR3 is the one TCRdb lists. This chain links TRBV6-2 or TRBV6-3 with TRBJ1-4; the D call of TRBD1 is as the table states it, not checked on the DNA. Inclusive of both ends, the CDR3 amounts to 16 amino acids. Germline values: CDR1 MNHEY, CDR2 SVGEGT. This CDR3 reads CASSSGTGGAMKNCFF.

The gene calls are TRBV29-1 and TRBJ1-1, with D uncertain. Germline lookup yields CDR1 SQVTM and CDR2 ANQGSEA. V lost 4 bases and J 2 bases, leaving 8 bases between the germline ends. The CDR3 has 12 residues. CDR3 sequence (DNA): TGCAGCGTTGTTCAGCCTAACACTGAAGCTTTCTTT. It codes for CSVVQPNTEAFF.

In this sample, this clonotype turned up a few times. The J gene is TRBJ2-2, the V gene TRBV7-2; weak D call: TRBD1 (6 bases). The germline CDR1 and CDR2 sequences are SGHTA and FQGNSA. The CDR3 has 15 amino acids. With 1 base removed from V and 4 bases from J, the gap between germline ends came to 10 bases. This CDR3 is CASSLDQGTTGELFF. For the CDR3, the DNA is TGTGCCAGCAGCTTAGACCAGGGGACCACCGGGGAGCTGTTTTTT.

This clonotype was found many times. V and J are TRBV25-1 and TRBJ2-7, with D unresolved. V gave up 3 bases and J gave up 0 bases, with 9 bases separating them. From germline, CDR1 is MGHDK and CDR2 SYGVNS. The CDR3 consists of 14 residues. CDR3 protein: CASSDPGSSYEQYF. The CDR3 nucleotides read TGTGCCAGCAGTGATCCCGGAAGCTCCTACGAGCAGTACTTC.

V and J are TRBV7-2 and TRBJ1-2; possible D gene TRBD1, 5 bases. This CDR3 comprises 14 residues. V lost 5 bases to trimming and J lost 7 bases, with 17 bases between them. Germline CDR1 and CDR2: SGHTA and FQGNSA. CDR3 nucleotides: TGTGCCAGCAGCCCGGACATAGGAATTACTGGCTACACCTTC. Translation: CASSPDIGITGYTF.

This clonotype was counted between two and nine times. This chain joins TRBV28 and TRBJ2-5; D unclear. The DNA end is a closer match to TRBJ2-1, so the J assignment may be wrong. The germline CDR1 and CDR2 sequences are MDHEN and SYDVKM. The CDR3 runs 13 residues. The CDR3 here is CASRPAFLNEQFF. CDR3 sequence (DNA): TGTGCCAGCCGTCCCGCGTTCCTCAATGAGCAGTTCTTC.

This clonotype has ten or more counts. The CDR3 nucleotides read TGTGCCAGCTGGAATGGAAACACCATATATTTT. Translated: CASWNGNTIYF. V gene TRBV6-5 combines with J gene TRBJ1-3; the D is unclear. The CDR3 contains 11 residues. Per germline, CDR1 MNHEY and CDR2 SVGAGI. V gave up 8 bases and J gave up 3 bases, with 5 bases separating them.

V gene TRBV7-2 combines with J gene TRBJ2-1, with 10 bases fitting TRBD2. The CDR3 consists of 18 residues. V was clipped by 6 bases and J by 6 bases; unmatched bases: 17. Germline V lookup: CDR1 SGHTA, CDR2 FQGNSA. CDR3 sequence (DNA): TGTGCCAGCAGTGAAACTCCCTTACCTAGCGGGAGCGGCAATGAGCAGTTCTTC. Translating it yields CASSETPLPSGSGNEQFF.

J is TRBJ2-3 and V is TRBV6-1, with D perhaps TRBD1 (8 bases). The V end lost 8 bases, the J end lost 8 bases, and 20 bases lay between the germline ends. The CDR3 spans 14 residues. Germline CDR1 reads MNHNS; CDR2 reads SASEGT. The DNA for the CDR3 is TGTGCCAGCGGTATCCCAGGGGGCGGGGGTACGCAGTATTTT. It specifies CASGIPGGGGTQYF.

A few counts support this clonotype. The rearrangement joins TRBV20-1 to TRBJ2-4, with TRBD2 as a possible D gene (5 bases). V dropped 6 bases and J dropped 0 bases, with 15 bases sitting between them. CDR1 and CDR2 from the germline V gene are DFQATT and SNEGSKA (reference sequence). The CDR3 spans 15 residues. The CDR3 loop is CSAYGQRLAKNIQYF. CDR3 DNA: TGCAGTGCCTACGGTCAGCGGCTAGCCAAAAACATTCAGTACTTC.

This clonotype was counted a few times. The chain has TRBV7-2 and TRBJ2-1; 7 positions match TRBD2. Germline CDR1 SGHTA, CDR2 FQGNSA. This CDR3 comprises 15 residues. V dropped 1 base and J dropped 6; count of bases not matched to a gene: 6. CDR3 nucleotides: TGTGCCAGCAGCTTAGAGGCGGGAGCGGCCAATGAGCAGTTCTTC. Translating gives CASSLEAGAANEQFF.

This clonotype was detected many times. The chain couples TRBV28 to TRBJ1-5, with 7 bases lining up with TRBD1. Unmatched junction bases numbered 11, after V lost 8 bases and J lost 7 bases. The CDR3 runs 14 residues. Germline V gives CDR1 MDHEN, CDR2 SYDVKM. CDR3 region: CASRRGQEGQPQHF. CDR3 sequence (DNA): TGTGCCAGCCGACGCGGACAGGAAGGGCAGCCCCAGCATTTT.

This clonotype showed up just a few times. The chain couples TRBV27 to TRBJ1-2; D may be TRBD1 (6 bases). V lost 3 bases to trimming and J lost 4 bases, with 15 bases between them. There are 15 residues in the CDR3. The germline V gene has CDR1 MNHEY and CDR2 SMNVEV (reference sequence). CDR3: CASSFSDRPIYGYTF. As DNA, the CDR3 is TGTGCCAGCAGTTTCTCCGACAGGCCGATCTATGGCTACACCTTC.

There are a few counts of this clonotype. The CDR3: CASSQDTGQLSNQPQHF. Here the CDR3 DNA reads TGTGCCAGCAGCCAAGACACGGGACAACTAAGCAATCAGCCCCAGCATTTT. The chain carries TRBV3-1 and TRBJ1-5; weak D call: TRBD1 (6 bases). CDR3 length: 17 residues. The V gene's germline CDR1 is LGHDT and CDR2 YNNKEL (reference sequence). V was trimmed by 0 bases and J by 1 base, leaving 13 bases between them.

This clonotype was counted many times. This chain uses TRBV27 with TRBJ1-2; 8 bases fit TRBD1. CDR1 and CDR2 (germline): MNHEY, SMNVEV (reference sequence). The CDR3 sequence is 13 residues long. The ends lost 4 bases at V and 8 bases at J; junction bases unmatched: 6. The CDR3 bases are TGTGCCAGCAGTTCAGGGACAGGTGGCGGCTACACCTTC. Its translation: CASSSGTGGGYTF.

The CDR3 DNA reads as TGCAGTGCTAGCCCAGCAGGGGATACGCAGTATTTT. Translating it yields CSASPAGDTQYF. The chain is built from TRBV20-1 and TRBJ2-3, with D perhaps matching TRBD1 (5 bases). The germline V and J ends were trimmed by 3 bases and 6 bases, with 10 bases remaining between them. The CDR3 has 12 amino acids. The germline V gene has CDR1 DFQATT and CDR2 SNEGSKA (reference sequence).